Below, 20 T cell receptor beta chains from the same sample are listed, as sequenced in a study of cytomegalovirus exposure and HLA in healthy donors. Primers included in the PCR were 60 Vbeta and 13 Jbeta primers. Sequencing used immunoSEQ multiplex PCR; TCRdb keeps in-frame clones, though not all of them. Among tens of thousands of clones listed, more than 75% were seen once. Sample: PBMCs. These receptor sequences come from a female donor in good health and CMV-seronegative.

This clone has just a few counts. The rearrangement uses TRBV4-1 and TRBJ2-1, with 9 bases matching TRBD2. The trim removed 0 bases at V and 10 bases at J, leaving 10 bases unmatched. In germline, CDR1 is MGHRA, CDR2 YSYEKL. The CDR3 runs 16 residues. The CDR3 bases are TGCGCCAGCAGCCAAGATGAAGCGGGGGGCCCCCGGGAGCAGTTCTTC. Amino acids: CASSQDEAGGPREQFF.

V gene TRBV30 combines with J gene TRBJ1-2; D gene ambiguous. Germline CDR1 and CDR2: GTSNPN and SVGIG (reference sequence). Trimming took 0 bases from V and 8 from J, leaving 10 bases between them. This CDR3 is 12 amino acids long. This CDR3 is CAWSVGEDGYTF. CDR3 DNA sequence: TGTGCCTGGAGTGTCGGGGAGGACGGCTACACCTTC.

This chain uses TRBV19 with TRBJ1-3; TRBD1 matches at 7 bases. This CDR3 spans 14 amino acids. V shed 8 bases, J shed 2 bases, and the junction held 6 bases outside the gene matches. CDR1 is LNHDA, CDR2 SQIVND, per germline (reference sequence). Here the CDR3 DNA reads TGTGCCAGTGCCACAGGGGATGCTGGAAACACCATATATTTT. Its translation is CASATGDAGNTIYF. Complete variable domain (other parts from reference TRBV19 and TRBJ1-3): DGGITQSPKYLFRKEGQNVTLSCEQNLNHDAMYWYRQDPGQGLRLIYYSQIVNDFQKGDIAEGYSVSREKKESFPLTVTSAQKNPTAFYLCASATGDAGNTIYFGEGSWLTVV.

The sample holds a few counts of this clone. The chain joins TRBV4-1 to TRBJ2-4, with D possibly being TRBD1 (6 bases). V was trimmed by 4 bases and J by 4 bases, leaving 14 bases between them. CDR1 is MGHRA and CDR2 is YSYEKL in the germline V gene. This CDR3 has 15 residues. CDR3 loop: CASSPYYDRKNIQYF. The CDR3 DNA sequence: TGCGCCAGCAGCCCATATTACGACAGGAAAAACATTCAGTACTTC.

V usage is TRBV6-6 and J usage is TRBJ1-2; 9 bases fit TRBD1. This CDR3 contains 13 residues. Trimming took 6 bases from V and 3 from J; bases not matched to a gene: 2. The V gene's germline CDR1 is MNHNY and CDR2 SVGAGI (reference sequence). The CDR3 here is CASSRDRDYGYTF. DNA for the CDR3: TGTGCCAGCAGCCGGGACAGGGACTATGGCTACACCTTC.

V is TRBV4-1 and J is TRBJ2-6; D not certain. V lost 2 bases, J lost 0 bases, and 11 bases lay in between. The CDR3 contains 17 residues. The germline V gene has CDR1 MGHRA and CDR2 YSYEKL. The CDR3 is CASSQYAVGSGANVLTF. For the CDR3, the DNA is TGCGCCAGCAGCCAATACGCGGTTGGCTCTGGGGCCAACGTCCTGACTTTC.

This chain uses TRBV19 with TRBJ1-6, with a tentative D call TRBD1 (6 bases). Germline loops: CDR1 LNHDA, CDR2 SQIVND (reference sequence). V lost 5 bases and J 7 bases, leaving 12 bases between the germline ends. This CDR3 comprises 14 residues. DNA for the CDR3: TGTGCCAGTAGTGTCACAGGGTCCAATTCACCCCTCCACTTT. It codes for CASSVTGSNSPLHF.

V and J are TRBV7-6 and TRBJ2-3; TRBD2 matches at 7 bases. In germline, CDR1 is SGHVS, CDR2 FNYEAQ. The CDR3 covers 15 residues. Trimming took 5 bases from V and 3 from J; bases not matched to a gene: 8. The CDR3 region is CASSPRAGLTDTQYF. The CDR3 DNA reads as TGTGCCAGCAGCCCCCGAGCGGGACTAACAGATACGCAGTATTTT.

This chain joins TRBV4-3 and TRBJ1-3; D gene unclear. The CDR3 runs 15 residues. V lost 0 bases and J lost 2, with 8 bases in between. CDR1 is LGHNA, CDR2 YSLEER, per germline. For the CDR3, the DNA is TGCGCCAGCAGCCAAGATTCATCAGCTGGAAACACCATATATTTT. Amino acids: CASSQDSSAGNTIYF.

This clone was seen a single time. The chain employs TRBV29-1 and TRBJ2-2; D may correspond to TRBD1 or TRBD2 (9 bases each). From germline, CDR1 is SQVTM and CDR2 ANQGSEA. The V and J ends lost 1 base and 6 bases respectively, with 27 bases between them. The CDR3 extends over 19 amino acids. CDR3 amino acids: CSVEARGTGPRGGAGELFF. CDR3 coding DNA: TGCAGCGTTGAAGCCCGGGGGACAGGGCCTCGCGGGGGGGCCGGGGAGCTGTTTTTT.

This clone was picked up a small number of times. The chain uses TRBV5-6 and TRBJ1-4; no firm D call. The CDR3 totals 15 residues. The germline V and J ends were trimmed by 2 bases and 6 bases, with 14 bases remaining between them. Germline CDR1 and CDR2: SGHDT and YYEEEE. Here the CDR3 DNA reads TGTGCCAGCAGCTTAAGTTCCGGGGTCGATGAAAAACTGTTTTTT. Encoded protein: CASSLSSGVDEKLFF. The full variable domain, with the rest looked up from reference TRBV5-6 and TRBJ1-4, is DAGVTQSPTHLIKTRGQQVTLRCSPKSGHDTVSWYQQALGQGPQFIFQYYEEEERQRGNFPDRFSGHQFPNYSSELNVNALLLGDSALYLCASSLSSGVDEKLFFGSGTQLSVL.

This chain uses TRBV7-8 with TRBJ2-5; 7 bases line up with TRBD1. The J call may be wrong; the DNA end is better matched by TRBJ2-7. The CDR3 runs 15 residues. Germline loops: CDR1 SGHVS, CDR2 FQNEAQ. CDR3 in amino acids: CASSLMGQRSYEQYF. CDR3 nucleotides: TGTGCCAGCAGCTTAATGGGACAGCGTAGCTACGAGCAGTACTTC.

CDR3 coding DNA: TGTGCCAGTCAAGACAGGGCCGGGGCCAACGTCCTGACTTTC. Encoded protein: CASQDRAGANVLTF. V usage is TRBV19 and J usage is TRBJ2-6; 7 positions agree with TRBD1. J lost 4 bases, V lost 8 bases, and 5 bases had no gene match. The CDR3 has 14 residues. Germline CDR1 reads LNHDA; CDR2 reads SQIVND (reference sequence).

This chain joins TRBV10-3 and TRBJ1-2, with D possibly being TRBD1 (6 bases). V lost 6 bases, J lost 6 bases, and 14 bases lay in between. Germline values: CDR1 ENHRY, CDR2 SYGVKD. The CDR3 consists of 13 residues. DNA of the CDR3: TGTGCCATCAGCTACAGGGCCCCCGATGGCTACACCTTC. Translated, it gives CAISYRAPDGYTF.

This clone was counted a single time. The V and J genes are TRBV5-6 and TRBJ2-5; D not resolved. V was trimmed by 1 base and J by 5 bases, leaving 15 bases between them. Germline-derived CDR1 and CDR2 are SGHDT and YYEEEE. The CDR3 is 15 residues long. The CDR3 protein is CASSLSRTILETQYF. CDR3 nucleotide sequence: TGTGCCAGCAGCTTGTCCCGTACTATTTTGGAGACCCAGTACTTC. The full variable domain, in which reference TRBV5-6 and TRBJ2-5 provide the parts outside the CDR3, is DAGVTQSPTHLIKTRGQQVTLRCSPKSGHDTVSWYQQALGQGPQFIFQYYEEEERQRGNFPDRFSGHQFPNYSSELNVNALLLGDSALYLCASSLSRTILETQYFGPGTRLLVL.

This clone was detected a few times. The CDR3 DNA reads as TGTGCCACCAGCAGAGATCGAGAGACCCAGTACTTC. This translates into CATSRDRETQYF. The chain uses TRBV15 and TRBJ2-5; D is undetermined. The CDR3 sequence is 12 residues long. V was clipped by 0 bases and J by 4 bases, with 3 bases between them. CDR1 is LNHNV, CDR2 YYDKDF, per germline (reference sequence).

CDR3 nucleotides: TGTGCCAGCAGTACCCGGGACAGGGGGTCCTACGAGCAGTACTTC. It encodes CASSTRDRGSYEQYF. The V call is TRBV27, the J call TRBJ2-7, with 11 positions matching TRBD1. Per germline, CDR1 MNHEY and CDR2 SMNVEV (reference sequence). J lost 1 base, V lost 5 bases, and 4 bases had no gene match. The CDR3 runs 15 residues.

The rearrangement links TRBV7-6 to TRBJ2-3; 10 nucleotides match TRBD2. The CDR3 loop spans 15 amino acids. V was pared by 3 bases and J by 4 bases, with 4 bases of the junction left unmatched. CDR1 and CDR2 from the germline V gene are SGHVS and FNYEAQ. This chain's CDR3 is CASSLSSGGPDTQYF. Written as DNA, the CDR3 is TGTGCCAGCAGCTTGTCTAGCGGGGGCCCAGATACGCAGTATTTT.

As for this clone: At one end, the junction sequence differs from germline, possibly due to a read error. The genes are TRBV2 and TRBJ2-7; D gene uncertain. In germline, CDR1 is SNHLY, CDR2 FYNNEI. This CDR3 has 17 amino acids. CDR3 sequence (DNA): TGTGCCAGCAGTGAAACCCTGTATATAGTGAGCTCCTACGAGCGGTACTTC. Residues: CASSETLYIVSSYERYF.

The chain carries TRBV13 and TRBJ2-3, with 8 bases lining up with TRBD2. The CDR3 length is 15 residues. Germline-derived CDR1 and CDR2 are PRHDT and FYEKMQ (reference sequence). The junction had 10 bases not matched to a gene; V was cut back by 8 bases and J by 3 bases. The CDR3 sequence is CASGKRGSATDTQYF. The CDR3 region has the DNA TGTGCCAGCGGTAAGCGGGGGTCGGCGACAGATACGCAGTATTTT. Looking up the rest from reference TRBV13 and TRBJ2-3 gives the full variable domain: AAGVIQSPRHLIKEKRETATLKCYPIPRHDTVYWYQQGPGQDPQFLISFYEKMQSDKGSIPDRFSAQQFSDYHSELNMSSLELGDSALYFCASGKRGSATDTQYFGPGTRLTVL.